This TCR beta chain was found in a study of T cell responses to AZD1222 COVID-19 vaccine. Study results and caveats: Vaccine-related CD4 TCRs covered spike, predominating at 160-218 and 743-854.

The protocol was immunoSEQ multiplex PCR, while the TCRdb copy is restricted to in-frame clones and leaves out a portion. The sample includes some 150,000 clones, 85% to 90% seen only once; the top ten take approximately 4%. The germline gives CDR1 SGHRS, CDR2 YFSETQ. V gave up 6 bases and J gave up 5 bases, with 17 bases separating them. CDR3 size: 15 residues. This clone occurred once. Its antigen is as yet unknown. The material was peripheral blood, obtained 28 days after the second dose of the MenACWY control vaccine. The chain carries TRBV5-1 and TRBJ2-2, with D hard to call. The sequence was collected from an adult who received the MenACWY meningococcal vaccine as a control. The CDR3 DNA follows: TGCGCCAGCAATTGGACCCCAACGTCGACCGGGGAGCTGTTTTTT. Residues: CASNWTPTSTGELFF.